This TCR beta chain was retrieved from a study of cytomegalovirus exposure and HLA in healthy donors. 13 Jbeta primers and 60 Vbeta primers were used for the PCR. Clones were read by immunoSEQ multiplex PCR, and TCRdb kept only the in-frame ones, dropping some. This repertoire shows around 130,000 clones, about 73% found once; its top ten account for about 2.1%. A few counts support this clone. What it recognizes is unknown. General observations from the study: Beyond CMV serostatus, there was no information to go on about immune exposure. Rarity marked most TCR sequences, yet some public TCRs occurred in many donors. Sequence variants that were highly shared formed a cluster that was likely a sequencing artifact.

Germline lookup yields CDR1 LNHDA and CDR2 SQIVND (reference sequence). V lost 4 bases and J lost 6, with 9 bases in between. There are 12 residues in the CDR3. The sequence derives from a woman aged 40 to 50 in good health and CMV-seropositive. The chain uses TRBV19 and TRBJ1-1; D unclear. Sequenced: PBMCs. CDR3 residues: CASSTRWAEAFF. The DNA of the CDR3 is TGTGCCAGTAGTACTAGATGGGCTGAAGCTTTCTTT.